The sample holds a few counts of the clone carrying this T cell receptor beta chain. This specimen belongs to a study of identical twins. The CDR3 runs to 15 residues. V dropped 3 bases and J dropped 2; count of bases not matched to a gene: 5. Germline V lookup: CDR1 SEHNR, CDR2 FQNEAQ (reference sequence). TCRdb re-called the 5' RACE reads through MiXCR, storing one row per CDR3 protein. The data contain around 650,000 distinct CDR3 sequences, 7.1% of them singletons. Separately, the same data were catalogued under a study of yellow fever vaccine responses in identical twins.

This TCR derives from a woman aged 18-29 years in good health. V gene TRBV7-9 combines with J gene TRBJ2-7, with 9 bases lining up with TRBD1. The specimen sequenced was PBMCs. The chain's CDR3 is CASSFLGTGTYEQYF. In DNA, the CDR3 is TGTGCCAGCAGCTTTCTCGGGACAGGGACCTACGAGCAGTACTTC.